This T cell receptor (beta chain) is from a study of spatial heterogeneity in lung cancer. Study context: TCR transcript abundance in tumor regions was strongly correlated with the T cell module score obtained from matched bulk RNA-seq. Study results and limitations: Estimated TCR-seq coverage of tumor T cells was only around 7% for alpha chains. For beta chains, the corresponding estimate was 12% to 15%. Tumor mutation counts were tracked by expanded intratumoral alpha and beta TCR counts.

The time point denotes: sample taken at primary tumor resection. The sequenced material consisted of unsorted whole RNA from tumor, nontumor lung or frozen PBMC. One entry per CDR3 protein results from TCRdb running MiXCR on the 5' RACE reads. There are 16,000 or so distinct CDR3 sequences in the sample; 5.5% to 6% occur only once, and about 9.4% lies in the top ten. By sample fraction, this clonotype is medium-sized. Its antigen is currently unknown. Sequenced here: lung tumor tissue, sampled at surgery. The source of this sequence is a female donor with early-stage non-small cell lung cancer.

The CDR3 nucleotides read TGCGCCAGCAGCTTCCAGGAAGCTAACTATGGCTACACCTTC. Translated: CASSFQEANYGYTF. This chain links TRBV5-1 with TRBJ1-2; D unclear. There are 14 residues in the CDR3. V dropped 2 bases and J dropped 0 bases, with 8 bases sitting between them. Germline CDR1 is SGHRS and CDR2 is YFSETQ.